This TCR beta chain was captured by sequencing in a study of CD8+CD57+ T cells in acquired aplastic anemia. In the study overall: Average DNA yield from sorted CD4+ and CD8+ cells was approximately 3 ug.

Sequencing was done on patients that had shown CD8+CD57+ cell expansion by flow cytometry. TCR beta VDJ and CDR3 profiles were obtained from a genomic DNA template. A single record per CDR3 protein comes from TCRdb applying MiXCR to the reads. Of 120,000 or so distinct CDR3 sequences in the sample, under 60% were seen once. Per germline, CDR1 LNHDA and CDR2 SQIVND (reference sequence). Trimming stripped 5 bases from V and 4 bases from J, with 17 bases between. CDR3 length equals 15 residues. The genes are TRBV19 and TRBJ1-1, with D unresolved. The clonotype originates from a human donor with aplastic anemia. Specimen: sorted CD4+, CD8+, or CD8+CD57+ T cells (not recorded which) from PBMCs. The CDR3 region is CASSALIWDGTEAFF. CDR3 sequence (DNA): TGTGCCAGTAGTGCCCTCATATGGGATGGCACTGAAGCTTTCTTT. Using reference TRBV19 and TRBJ1-1 for the parts outside the CDR3, the full variable domain is DGGITQSPKYLFRKEGQNVTLSCEQNLNHDAMYWYRQDPGQGLRLIYYSQIVNDFQKGDIAEGYSVSREKKESFPLTVTSAQKNPTAFYLCASSALIWDGTEAFFGQGTRLTVV.